The rows below give T cell receptor beta chains drawn from one sample of a study of identical twins. TCRdb re-called the 5' RACE reads with MiXCR, one entry per CDR3 protein. This table has hundreds of thousands of distinct CDR3 sequences, 15% to 20% appearing once. This sample was shared with a second study, whose subject was T cells expressing NK-cell markers.

Sequenced material: PBMCs. Receptors were obtained from a woman aged 18-29 years in good health. Each CDR3 is given with its conserved first and last residue. A D gene is named only where the DNA matches it firmly. Size tells how often a clone was seen (once, few, many) or the class of an expanded clone, and some rows leave it out.

TRBV29-1,.,TRBJ2-5,few,CSVRKETQYF,TGCAGCGTCCGGAAAGAGACCCAGTACTTC
TRBV12-3/TRBV12-4,.,TRBJ1-6,few,CASREGRPDSPLHF,TGTGCCAGCAGGGAGGGACGGCCGGATTCACCCCTCCACTTT
TRBV5-1,TRBD1,TRBJ2-1,few,CASSLQGPLYNEQFF,TGCGCCAGCAGCTTACAGGGGCCCCTTTACAATGAGCAGTTCTTC
TRBV7-9,TRBD2,TRBJ2-7,.,CASSPQLAGDLEQYF,TGTGCCAGCAGCCCACAACTAGCGGGAGATCTCGAGCAGTACTTC
TRBV5-1,.,TRBJ1-2,.,CASSLVSGSGNYGYTF,TGCGCCAGCAGCTTGGTATCGGGCAGCGGGAACTATGGCTACACCTTC
TRBV12-3/TRBV12-4,.,TRBJ2-1,.,CASSLSSLVYEQFF,TGTGCCAGCAGTTTATCATCCTTGGTTTATGAGCAGTTCTTC
TRBV7-9,.,TRBJ2-1,few,CASSLNSLGEQFF,TGTGCCAGCAGCTTAAACTCCCTCGGTGAGCAGTTCTTC
TRBV12-3/TRBV12-4,.,TRBJ2-5,many,CASSSRAQETQYF,TGTGCCAGCAGTTCCAGGGCCCAAGAGACCCAGTACTTC
TRBV15,.,TRBJ1-5,few,CATSRAGQGSNQPQHF,TGTGCCACCAGCAGAGCGGGGCAGGGTTCCAATCAGCCCCAGCATTTT
TRBV20-1,.,TRBJ2-1,.,CSASRRDNEQFF,TGCAGTGCTAGTAGGAGAGACAATGAGCAGTTCTTC
TRBV12-3/TRBV12-4,.,TRBJ2-5,many,CASSLGGQETQYF,TGTGCCAGCAGCTTAGGGGGCCAAGAGACCCAGTACTTC
TRBV20-1,.,TRBJ2-7,few,CSARAYRGSYEQYF,TGCAGTGCTAGAGCATATAGGGGCTCCTACGAGCAGTACTTC
TRBV5-1,TRBD1,TRBJ2-5,few,CASRELTGDRWETQYF,TGCGCCAGCAGGGAACTAACAGGGGATAGATGGGAGACCCAGTACTTC